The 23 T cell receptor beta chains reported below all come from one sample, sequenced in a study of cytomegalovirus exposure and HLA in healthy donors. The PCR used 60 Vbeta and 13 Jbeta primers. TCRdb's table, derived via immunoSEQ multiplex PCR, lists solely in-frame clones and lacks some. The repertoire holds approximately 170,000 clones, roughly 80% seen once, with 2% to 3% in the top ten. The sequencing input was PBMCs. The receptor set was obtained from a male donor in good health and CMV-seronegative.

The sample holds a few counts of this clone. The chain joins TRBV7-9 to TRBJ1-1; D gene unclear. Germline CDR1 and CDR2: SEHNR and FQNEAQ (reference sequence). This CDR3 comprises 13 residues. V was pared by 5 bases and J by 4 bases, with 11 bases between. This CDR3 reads CASSITAVTEAFF. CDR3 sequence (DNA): TGTGCCAGCAGCATCACGGCGGTCACTGAAGCTTTCTTT. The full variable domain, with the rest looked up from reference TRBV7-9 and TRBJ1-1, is DTGVSQNPRHKITKRGQNVTFRCDPISEHNRLYWYRQTLGQGPEFLTYFQNEAQLEKSRLLSDRFSAERPKGSFSTLEIQRTEQGDSAMYLCASSITAVTEAFFGQGTRLTVV.

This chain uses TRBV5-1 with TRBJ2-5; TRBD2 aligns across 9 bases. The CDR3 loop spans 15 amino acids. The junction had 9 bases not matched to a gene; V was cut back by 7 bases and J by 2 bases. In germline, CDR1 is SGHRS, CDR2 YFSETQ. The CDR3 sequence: CASGGGGAWQETQYF. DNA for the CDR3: TGCGCCAGCGGAGGCGGGGGGGCCTGGCAAGAGACCCAGTACTTC.

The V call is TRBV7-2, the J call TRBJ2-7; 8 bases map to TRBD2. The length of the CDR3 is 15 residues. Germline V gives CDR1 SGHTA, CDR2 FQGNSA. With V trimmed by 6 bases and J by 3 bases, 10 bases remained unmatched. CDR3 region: CASSPSGTSFYEQYF. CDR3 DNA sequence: TGTGCCAGCAGTCCTTCCGGGACTAGTTTCTACGAGCAGTACTTC.

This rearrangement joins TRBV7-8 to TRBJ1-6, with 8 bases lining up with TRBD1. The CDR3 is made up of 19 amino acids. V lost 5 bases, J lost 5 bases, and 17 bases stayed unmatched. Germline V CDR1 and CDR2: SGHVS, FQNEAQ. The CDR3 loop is CASSRKGSGGLADNSPLHF. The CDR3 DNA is TGTGCCAGCAGCCGTAAGGGGTCAGGGGGCTTAGCTGATAATTCACCCCTCCACTTT.

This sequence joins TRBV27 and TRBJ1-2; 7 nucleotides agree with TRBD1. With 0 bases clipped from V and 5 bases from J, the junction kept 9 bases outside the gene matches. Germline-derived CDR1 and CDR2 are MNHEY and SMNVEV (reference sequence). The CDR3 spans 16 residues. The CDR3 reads CASSLSWDSGYYGYTF. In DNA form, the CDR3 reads TGTGCCAGCAGTTTATCGTGGGACAGTGGGTATTATGGCTACACCTTC.

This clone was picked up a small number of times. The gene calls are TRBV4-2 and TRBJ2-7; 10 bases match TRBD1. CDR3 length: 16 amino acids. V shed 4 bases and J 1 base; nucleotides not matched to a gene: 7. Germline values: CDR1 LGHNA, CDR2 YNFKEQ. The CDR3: CASSPGGTGDSYEQYF. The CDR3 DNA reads TGTGCCAGCAGCCCAGGAGGGACAGGGGATTCCTACGAGCAGTACTTC.

The CDR3 spells CASSFLQGAPGSPLHF. The DNA of the CDR3 is TGTGCCAGCAGCTTTCTACAGGGGGCGCCGGGCTCACCCCTCCACTTT. J is TRBJ1-6 and V is TRBV5-6; 9 nucleotides match TRBD1. This CDR3 spans 16 amino acids. Germline CDR1 is SGHDT and CDR2 is YYEEEE. With 2 bases clipped from V and 10 bases from J, the junction kept 10 bases outside the gene matches.

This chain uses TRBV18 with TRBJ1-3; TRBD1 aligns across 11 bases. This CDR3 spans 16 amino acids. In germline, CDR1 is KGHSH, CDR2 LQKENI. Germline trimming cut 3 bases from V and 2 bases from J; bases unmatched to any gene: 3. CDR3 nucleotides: TGTGCCAGCTCACCCTTGGACAGGGGGCCTGGAAACACCATATATTTT. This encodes CASSPLDRGPGNTIYF.

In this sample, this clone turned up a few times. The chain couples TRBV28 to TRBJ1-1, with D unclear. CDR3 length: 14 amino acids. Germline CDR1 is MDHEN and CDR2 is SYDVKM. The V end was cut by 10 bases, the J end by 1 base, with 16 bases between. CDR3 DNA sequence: TGTGCCACCCAACCCGGCAGGCCGAACACTGAAGCTTTCTTT. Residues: CATQPGRPNTEAFF. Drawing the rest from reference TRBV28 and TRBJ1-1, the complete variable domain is DVKVTQSSRYLVKRTGEKVFLECVQDMDHENMFWYRQDPGLGLRLIYFSYDVKMKEKGDIPEGYSVSREKKERFSLILESASTNQTSMYLCATQPGRPNTEAFFGQGTRLTVV.

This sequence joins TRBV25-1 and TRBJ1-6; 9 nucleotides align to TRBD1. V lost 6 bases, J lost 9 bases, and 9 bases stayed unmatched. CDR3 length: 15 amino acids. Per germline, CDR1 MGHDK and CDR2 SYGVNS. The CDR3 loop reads CASSQTTGGGSPLHF. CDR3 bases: TGTGCCAGCAGCCAGACGACAGGGGGGGGTTCACCCCTCCACTTT.

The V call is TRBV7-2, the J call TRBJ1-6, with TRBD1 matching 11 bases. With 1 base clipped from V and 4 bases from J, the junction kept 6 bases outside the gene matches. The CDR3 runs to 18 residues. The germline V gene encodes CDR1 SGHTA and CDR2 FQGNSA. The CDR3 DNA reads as TGTGCCAGCAGCTTAGGGGGGGACAGGGGGGGTTATAATTCACCCCTCCACTTT. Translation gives CASSLGGDRGGYNSPLHF.

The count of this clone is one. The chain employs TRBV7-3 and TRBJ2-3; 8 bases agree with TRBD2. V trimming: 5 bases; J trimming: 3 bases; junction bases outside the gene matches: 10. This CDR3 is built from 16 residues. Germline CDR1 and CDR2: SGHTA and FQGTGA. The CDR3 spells CASSRYGGGGTDTQYF. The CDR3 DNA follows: TGTGCCAGCAGCCGGTACGGGGGGGGCGGGACAGATACGCAGTATTTT.

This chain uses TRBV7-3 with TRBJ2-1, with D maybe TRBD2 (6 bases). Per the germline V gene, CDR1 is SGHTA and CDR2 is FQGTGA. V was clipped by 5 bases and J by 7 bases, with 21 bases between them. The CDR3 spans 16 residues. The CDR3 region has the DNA TGTGCCAGCAGCCCCTTAAGCGGGCCTACTCGGAATGAGCAGTTCTTC. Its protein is CASSPLSGPTRNEQFF. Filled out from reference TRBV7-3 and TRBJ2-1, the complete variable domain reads GAGVSQTPSNKVTEKGKYVELRCDPISGHTALYWYRQSLGQGPEFLIYFQGTGAADDSGLPNDRFFAVRPEGSVSTLKIQRTERGDSAVYLCASSPLSGPTRNEQFFGPGTRLTVL.

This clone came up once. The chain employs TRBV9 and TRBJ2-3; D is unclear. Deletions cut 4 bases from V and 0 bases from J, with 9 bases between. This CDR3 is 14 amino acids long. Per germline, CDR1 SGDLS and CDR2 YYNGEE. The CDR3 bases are TGTGCCAGCAGCTCTCAGACTAGCACAGATACGCAGTATTTT. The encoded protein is CASSSQTSTDTQYF. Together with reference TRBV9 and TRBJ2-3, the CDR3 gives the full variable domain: DSGVTQTPKHLITATGQRVTLRCSPRSGDLSVYWYQQSLDQGLQFLIQYYNGEERAKGNILERFSAQQFPDLHSELNLSSLELGDSALYFCASSSQTSTDTQYFGPGTRLTVL.

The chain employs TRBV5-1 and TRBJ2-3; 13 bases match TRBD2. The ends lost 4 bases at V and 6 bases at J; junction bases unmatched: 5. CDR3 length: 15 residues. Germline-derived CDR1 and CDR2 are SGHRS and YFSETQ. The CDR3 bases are TGCGCCAGCAGCGGGACTAGCGGGGTCCGTGATACGCAGTATTTT. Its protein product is CASSGTSGVRDTQYF.

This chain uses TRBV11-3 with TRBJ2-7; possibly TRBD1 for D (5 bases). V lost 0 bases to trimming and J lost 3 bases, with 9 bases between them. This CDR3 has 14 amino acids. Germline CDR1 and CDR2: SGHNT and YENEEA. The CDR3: CASSLEGQGYEQYF. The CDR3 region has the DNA TGTGCCAGCAGCTTAGAAGGCCAGGGCTACGAGCAGTACTTC.

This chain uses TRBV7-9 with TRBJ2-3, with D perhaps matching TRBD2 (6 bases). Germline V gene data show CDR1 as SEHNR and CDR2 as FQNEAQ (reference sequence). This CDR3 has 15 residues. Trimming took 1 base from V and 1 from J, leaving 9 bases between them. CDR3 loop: CASSLEIAGTDTQYF. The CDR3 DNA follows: TGTGCCAGCAGCTTAGAGATAGCGGGCACAGATACGCAGTATTTT.

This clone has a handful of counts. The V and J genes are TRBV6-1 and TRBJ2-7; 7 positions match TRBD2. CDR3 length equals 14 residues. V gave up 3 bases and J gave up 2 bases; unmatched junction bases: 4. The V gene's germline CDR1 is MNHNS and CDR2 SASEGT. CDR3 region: CASSEWGGTYEQYF. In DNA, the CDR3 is TGTGCCAGCAGTGAGTGGGGGGGAACCTACGAGCAGTACTTC.

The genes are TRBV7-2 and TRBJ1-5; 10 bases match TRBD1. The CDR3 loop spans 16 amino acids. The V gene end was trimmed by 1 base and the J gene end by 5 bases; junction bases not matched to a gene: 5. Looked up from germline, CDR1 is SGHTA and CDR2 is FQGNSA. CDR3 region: CASSLGDRGPDQPQHF. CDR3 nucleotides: TGTGCCAGCAGCTTAGGGGACAGGGGACCCGATCAGCCCCAGCATTTT.

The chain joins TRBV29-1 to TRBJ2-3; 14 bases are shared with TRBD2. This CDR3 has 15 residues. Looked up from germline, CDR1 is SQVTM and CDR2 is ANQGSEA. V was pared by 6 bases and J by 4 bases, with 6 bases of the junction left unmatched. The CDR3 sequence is CSVRTSGGQADTQYF. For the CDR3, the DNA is TGCAGCGTGAGGACTAGCGGGGGGCAGGCAGATACGCAGTATTTT.

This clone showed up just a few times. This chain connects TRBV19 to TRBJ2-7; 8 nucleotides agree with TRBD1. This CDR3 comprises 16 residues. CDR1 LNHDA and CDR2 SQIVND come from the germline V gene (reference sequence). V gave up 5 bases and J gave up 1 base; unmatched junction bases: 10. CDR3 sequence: CASSGAGGTRSYEQYF. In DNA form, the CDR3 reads TGTGCCAGTAGTGGGGCAGGGGGCACTAGGTCCTACGAGCAGTACTTC.

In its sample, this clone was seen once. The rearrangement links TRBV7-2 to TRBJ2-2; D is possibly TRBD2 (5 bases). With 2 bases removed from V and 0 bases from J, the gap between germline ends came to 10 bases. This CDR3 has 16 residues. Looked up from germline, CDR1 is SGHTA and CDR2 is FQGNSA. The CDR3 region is CASSLTRVPNTGELFF. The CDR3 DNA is TGTGCCAGCAGCTTAACGAGGGTACCGAACACCGGGGAGCTGTTTTTT.

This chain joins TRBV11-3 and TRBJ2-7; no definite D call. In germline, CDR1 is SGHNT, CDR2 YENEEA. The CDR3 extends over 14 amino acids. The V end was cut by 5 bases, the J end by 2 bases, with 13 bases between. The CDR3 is CASSPYSRPYEQYF. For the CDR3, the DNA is TGTGCCAGCAGCCCATATAGCCGGCCCTACGAGCAGTACTTC.